The 32 T cell receptor beta chains below come from one sample, sequenced in a study of CD4 T cells in relation to SARS-CoV-2 and coronaviruses. Which antigens these TCRs recognize remains unknown. The unexposed donors gave CD4+ T cells in about 2011-2018, prior to COVID-19. Isolation of CD4+ T cells took place after roughly nine days in culture. Using immunoSEQ multiplex PCR, the repertoire was profiled, and TCRdb retains in-frame clones only, with some absent. The sample carries some 21,000 clones, around three quarters recorded once. The sample was CD4+ T cells from PBMCs, cultured in vitro. The receptors derive from a human donor in good health.

The V call is TRBV5-8, the J call TRBJ2-1; TRBD1 aligns across 7 bases. J gave up 3 bases and V 3 bases, and 18 bases lay outside the gene matches. Per germline, CDR1 SGHTS and CDR2 YDEGEE. CDR3 length: 19 amino acids. CDR3 region: CASSYEQRTTGRRYNEQFF. CDR3 nucleotide sequence: TGTGCCAGCAGCTACGAACAGAGGACGACAGGGCGACGCTACAATGAGCAGTTCTTC.

The chain recombines TRBV9 with TRBJ1-2; 7 bases match TRBD1. The V and J ends lost 0 bases and 3 bases, in that order; junction bases with no gene match: 11. The CDR3 covers 17 residues. The V gene's germline CDR1 is SGDLS and CDR2 YYNGEE. The CDR3 DNA is TGTGCCAGCAGCGTAGCGGCAGGGGGTAACGGAGACTATGGCTACACCTTC. Its translation: CASSVAAGGNGDYGYTF. Drawing the rest from reference TRBV9 and TRBJ1-2, the complete variable domain is DSGVTQTPKHLITATGQRVTLRCSPRSGDLSVYWYQQSLDQGLQFLIQYYNGEERAKGNILERFSAQQFPDLHSELNLSSLELGDSALYFCASSVAAGGNGDYGYTFGSGTRLTVV.

CDR3 amino acids: CASAYRGQGNYGYTF. As DNA, the CDR3 is TGTGCCAGCGCCTATCGAGGACAGGGGAACTATGGCTACACCTTC. The V call is TRBV6-5, the J call TRBJ1-2, with 9 bases matching TRBD1. Germline-derived CDR1 and CDR2 are MNHEY and SVGAGI. V lost 8 bases to trimming and J lost 2 bases; unmatched junction nucleotides: 9. CDR3 size: 15 residues.

This clone was detected only once. V gene TRBV7-2 combines with J gene TRBJ1-6, with 7 bases aligning to TRBD1. Germline V lookup: CDR1 SGHTA, CDR2 FQGNSA. With V trimmed by 1 base and J by 9 bases, 6 bases remained unmatched. The CDR3 spans 15 residues. The CDR3 nucleotides are TGTGCCAGCAGCTTAGGACAGGGCGGGTCTTCACCCCTCCACTTT. Translation: CASSLGQGGSSPLHF. Together with reference TRBV7-2 and TRBJ1-6, the CDR3 gives the full variable domain: GAGVSQSPSNKVTEKGKDVELRCDPISGHTALYWYRQSLGQGLEFLIYFQGNSAPDKSGLPSDRFSAERTGGSVSTLTIQRTQQEDSAVYLCASSLGQGGSSPLHFGNGTRLTVT.

The rearrangement joins TRBV6-6 to TRBJ1-5; 9 bases match TRBD1. The germline gives CDR1 MNHNY, CDR2 SVGAGI (reference sequence). The trim removed 2 bases at V and 5 bases at J, leaving 1 base unmatched. CDR3 size: 14 residues. The CDR3 DNA reads TGTGCCAGCAGTTACCGGGACAGGGATCAGCCCCAGCATTTT. Translation: CASSYRDRDQPQHF.

This chain links TRBV25-1 with TRBJ1-1; 10 bases agree with TRBD1. The germline V gene has CDR1 MGHDK and CDR2 SYGVNS. The V segment lost 6 bases and the J segment 0 bases; nucleotides outside the gene matches: 4. The CDR3 is 15 amino acids. CDR3: CASRTGGMVNTEAFF. The CDR3 DNA is TGTGCCAGCAGGACAGGGGGCATGGTGAACACTGAAGCTTTCTTT.

The rearrangement joins TRBV20-1 to TRBJ1-4; no clear D gene. Trimming left V 3 bases short and J 5 bases short, with 10 bases between. The CDR3 extends over 13 amino acids. CDR1 is DFQATT and CDR2 is SNEGSKA in the germline V gene (reference sequence). CDR3: CSASPRLNEKLFF. The CDR3 nucleotides are TGCAGTGCTAGTCCCCGGCTGAATGAAAAACTGTTTTTT.

This chain uses TRBV7-8 with TRBJ1-2; tentative D call: TRBD1 (6 bases). V was clipped by 3 bases and J by 0 bases, with 11 bases between them. CDR3 length: 15 residues. Germline values: CDR1 SGHVS, CDR2 FQNEAQ. The CDR3 sequence: CASSFGQTTNYGYTF. The CDR3 DNA follows: TGTGCCAGCAGCTTTGGACAGACTACTAACTATGGCTACACCTTC.

In this sample, this clone turned up once. The rearrangement joins TRBV5-1 to TRBJ2-7; 7 nucleotides align to TRBD2. Trimming took 6 bases from V and 2 from J; bases not matched to a gene: 11. Germline V gene data show CDR1 as SGHRS and CDR2 as YFSETQ. The CDR3 has 15 amino acids. As DNA, the CDR3 is TGCGCCAGCACCATTGAGGCTAGCGGTCCCTACGAGCAGTACTTC. Translation: CASTIEASGPYEQYF.

The J gene is TRBJ1-1, the V gene TRBV30; tentative D call: TRBD1 (5 bases). Germline-derived CDR1 and CDR2 are GTSNPN and SVGIG (reference sequence). Trimming shortened V by 0 bases and J by 4 bases, and 12 bases separated the two germline ends. This CDR3 is built from 14 residues. The CDR3 coding sequence is TGTGCCTGGAGTGTAAAGGGGAGGCCCACTGAAGCTTTCTTT. It yields the protein CAWSVKGRPTEAFF.

The genes are TRBV28 and TRBJ1-2, with 9 bases identical to TRBD1. CDR3 length: 15 amino acids. CDR1 is MDHEN and CDR2 is SYDVKM in the germline V gene. V lost 6 bases to trimming and J lost 7 bases; unmatched junction nucleotides: 12. CDR3 DNA: TGTGCCAGCAGAGCTCCCGGGACAGGGACTGCTGGCTACACCTTC. As protein: CASRAPGTGTAGYTF.

This clone was detected only a few times. V and J are TRBV28 and TRBJ1-2, with 9 bases aligning to TRBD1. The CDR3 length is 16 residues. Trimming cost V 3 bases and J 4 bases; bases outside gene matches: 9. Germline CDR1 is MDHEN and CDR2 is SYDVKM. The CDR3 here is CASSFRGQGTGYGYTF. The DNA of the CDR3 is TGTGCCAGCAGTTTTCGAGGACAGGGGACGGGCTATGGCTACACCTTC.

The gene calls are TRBV19 and TRBJ1-6; TRBD1 matches at 7 bases. Germline lookup yields CDR1 LNHDA and CDR2 SQIVND (reference sequence). The CDR3 runs to 14 residues. Unmatched junction bases numbered 3, after V lost 3 bases and J lost 7 bases. CDR3 sequence reads: CASSMETGNSPLHF. The CDR3 nucleotides are TGTGCCAGTAGTATGGAGACAGGGAATTCACCCCTCCACTTT.

A single count supports this clone. V is TRBV9 and J is TRBJ1-2; 8 positions agree with TRBD1. Germline V lookup: CDR1 SGDLS, CDR2 YYNGEE. This CDR3 has 14 amino acids. V gave up 2 bases and J gave up 8 bases; unmatched junction bases: 8. The chain's CDR3 is CASSVTDRGEGYTF. As DNA, the CDR3 is TGTGCCAGCAGCGTTACAGACAGGGGCGAAGGCTACACCTTC.

The chain couples TRBV19 to TRBJ1-5; 11 positions agree with TRBD1. Germline V gene data show CDR1 as LNHDA and CDR2 as SQIVND (reference sequence). Trimming took 6 bases from V and 4 from J; bases not matched to a gene: 5. This CDR3 has 15 residues. In nucleotides, the CDR3 is TGTGCCAGTAGGGCTGGGACAGGGGGGAATCAGCCCCAGCATTTT. Translation gives CASRAGTGGNQPQHF.

This chain uses TRBV5-1 with TRBJ2-5; 7 nucleotides match TRBD2. The junction had 3 bases not matched to a gene; V was cut back by 4 bases and J by 3 bases. The CDR3 totals 13 residues. Germline V gene data show CDR1 as SGHRS and CDR2 as YFSETQ. CDR3 loop: CASSPGLKETQYF. The CDR3 DNA follows: TGCGCCAGCAGCCCGGGACTAAAAGAGACCCAGTACTTC. Supplemented by reference TRBV5-1 and TRBJ2-5, the full variable domain reads KAGVTQTPRYLIKTRGQQVTLSCSPISGHRSVSWYQQTPGQGLQFLFEYFSETQRNKGNFPGRFSGRQFSNSRSEMNVSTLELGDSALYLCASSPGLKETQYFGPGTRLLVL.

In DNA, the CDR3 is TGTGCCTGGAGTGGGGAAGTGGGCACAGATACGCAGTATTTT. Encoded protein: CAWSGEVGTDTQYF. The J gene is TRBJ2-3, the V gene TRBV30; D gene unclear. This CDR3 is built from 14 residues. From germline, CDR1 is GTSNPN and CDR2 SVGIG (reference sequence). Trimming took 1 base from V and 1 from J, leaving 9 bases between them.

This rearrangement joins TRBV3-1 (or the pseudogene TRBV3-2) to TRBJ1-6; 7 bases fit TRBD1. V gave up 1 base and J gave up 4 bases; unmatched junction bases: 4. The germline CDR1 and CDR2 sequences are LGHDT and YNNKEL (reference sequence). The CDR3 has 16 amino acids. CDR3 DNA: TGTGCCAGCAGCCAAGCGGGACAGATGTATAATTCACCCCTCCACTTT. Its translation: CASSQAGQMYNSPLHF.

This clone was observed a handful of times. This chain connects TRBV6-5 to TRBJ2-7; D is undetermined. The CDR3 covers 14 residues. Germline V lookup: CDR1 MNHEY, CDR2 SVGAGI. V was trimmed by 0 bases and J by 7 bases, leaving 13 bases between them. The CDR3, as DNA: TGTGCCAGCAGTTACTCGTTCACAGCGAAAGAGCAGTACTTC. This codes for CASSYSFTAKEQYF.

This sequence joins TRBV6-5 and TRBJ1-3, with 9 nucleotides matching TRBD1. V gave up 8 bases and J gave up 4 bases; unmatched junction bases: 9. This CDR3 spans 15 amino acids. Germline V gives CDR1 MNHEY, CDR2 SVGAGI. CDR3 in DNA: TGTGCCAGCTCCGAAGAGACAGGGGGAGGAAACACCATATATTTT. It codes for CASSEETGGGNTIYF.

This clone has more than one count but fewer than ten. V and J are TRBV5-6 and TRBJ2-1, with 8 bases aligning to TRBD1. Trimming removed 4 bases from V and 8 bases from J; junction bases left unmatched: 2. The CDR3 is 12 amino acids. From germline, CDR1 is SGHDT and CDR2 YYEEEE. The CDR3 sequence: CASSPGQDEQFF. The CDR3 DNA sequence: TGTGCCAGCAGCCCGGGACAGGATGAGCAGTTCTTC.

This chain connects TRBV6-5 to TRBJ1-2; D remains unclear. The V end lost 6 bases, the J end lost 6 bases, and 8 bases lay between the germline ends. CDR1 is MNHEY, CDR2 SVGAGI, per germline. The CDR3 totals 11 residues. This CDR3 is CASRDADGYTF. In DNA form, the CDR3 reads TGTGCCAGCAGGGACGCGGATGGCTACACCTTC.

The chain joins TRBV18 to TRBJ2-3; 14 nucleotides align to TRBD2. With 3 bases clipped from V and 6 bases from J, the junction kept 5 bases outside the gene matches. The CDR3 is 16 amino acids. The germline gives CDR1 KGHSH, CDR2 LQKENI. The DNA for the CDR3 is TGTGCCAGCTCACCTCAGGGACTAGCGGGAGCGGATACGCAGTATTTT. It yields the protein CASSPQGLAGADTQYF.

The chain recombines TRBV7-3 with TRBJ2-3, with 10 positions matching TRBD2. V shed 4 bases, J shed 6 bases, and the junction held 4 bases outside the gene matches. Germline loops: CDR1 SGHTA, CDR2 FQGTGA. The CDR3 contains 14 residues. This chain's CDR3 is CASSSLAGEDTQYF. The CDR3 nucleotides read TGTGCCAGCAGCTCTCTAGCGGGAGAGGATACGCAGTATTTT.

This clone was seen a few times. This chain uses TRBV10-3 with TRBJ2-1, with TRBD2 matching over 11 bases. Trimming removed 4 bases from V and 7 bases from J; junction bases left unmatched: 15. This CDR3 has 18 amino acids. Germline V gene sequence: CDR1 ENHRY, CDR2 SYGVKD. CDR3 in amino acids: CAISGLFGTSGDKNEQFF. CDR3 bases: TGTGCCATCAGTGGCTTATTTGGGACTAGCGGCGACAAGAATGAGCAGTTCTTC.

J is TRBJ1-2 and V is TRBV7-9; D unclear. The CDR3 covers 15 residues. Germline values: CDR1 SEHNR, CDR2 FQNEAQ (reference sequence). The V end was cut by 0 bases, the J end by 4 bases, with 12 bases between. CDR3 protein: CASSLAQRHLYGYTF. CDR3 nucleotides: TGTGCCAGCAGCTTAGCGCAGAGACACCTCTATGGCTACACCTTC.

V usage is TRBV27 and J usage is TRBJ1-2; tentatively, D is TRBD1 (6 bases). The CDR3 is made up of 15 amino acids. Germline assignment: CDR1 MNHEY and CDR2 SMNVEV (reference sequence). V shed 8 bases and J shed 4 bases, with 20 bases lying between them. CDR3 DNA: TGTGCCAGCTTGGCCGGGGGGCGGCGGTCCTATGGCTACACCTTC. Translated, it gives CASLAGGRRSYGYTF.

This clone turned up a few times. This chain connects TRBV5-1 to TRBJ1-1; no definite D call. Per germline, CDR1 SGHRS and CDR2 YFSETQ. This CDR3 has 12 amino acids. The ends were cut back, 1 base at V and 4 bases at J, with 5 bases in the middle. The CDR3 here is CASSLIGTEAFF. The CDR3 nucleotides are TGCGCCAGCAGCTTGATTGGCACTGAAGCTTTCTTT.

The chain recombines TRBV24-1 with TRBJ1-5; maybe TRBD1 (6 bases). Trimming removed 0 bases at V and 3 bases at J, with 14 bases between. The germline V gene encodes CDR1 KGHDR and CDR2 SFDVKD. This CDR3 is built from 17 residues. The CDR3 spells CATSDLEDRRYNQPQHF. CDR3 nucleotides: TGTGCCACCAGTGATTTGGAGGACAGAAGATACAATCAGCCCCAGCATTTT.

This chain joins TRBV5-1 and TRBJ2-2; 14 nucleotides line up with TRBD2. Germline lookup yields CDR1 SGHRS and CDR2 YFSETQ. Unmatched junction bases numbered 4, after V lost 1 base and J lost 2 bases. The CDR3 loop spans 18 amino acids. CDR3 nucleotide sequence: TGCGCCAGCAGCTTGAGGACTAGCGGGAGGCCTAACACCGGGGAGCTGTTTTTT. It specifies CASSLRTSGRPNTGELFF.

V gene TRBV3-1 (or the pseudogene TRBV3-2) combines with J gene TRBJ2-3; D perhaps matches TRBD2 (6 bases). The germline V gene encodes CDR1 LGHDT and CDR2 YNNKEL (reference sequence). Trimming cost V 2 bases and J 2 bases, with 8 bases left between them. This CDR3 comprises 14 residues. The CDR3 DNA follows: TGTGCCAGCAGCCAACAGCGGGCCACAGATACGCAGTATTTT. Its translation is CASSQQRATDTQYF.

The V call is TRBV29-1, the J call TRBJ2-3; the D gene is possibly TRBD2 (6 bases). Trimming cost V 4 bases and J 5 bases, with 10 bases left between them. Germline assignment: CDR1 SQVTM and CDR2 ANQGSEA. The CDR3 contains 12 residues. CDR3 protein: CSVGSGGDTQYF. DNA of the CDR3: TGCAGCGTTGGCTCCGGGGGAGATACGCAGTATTTT.